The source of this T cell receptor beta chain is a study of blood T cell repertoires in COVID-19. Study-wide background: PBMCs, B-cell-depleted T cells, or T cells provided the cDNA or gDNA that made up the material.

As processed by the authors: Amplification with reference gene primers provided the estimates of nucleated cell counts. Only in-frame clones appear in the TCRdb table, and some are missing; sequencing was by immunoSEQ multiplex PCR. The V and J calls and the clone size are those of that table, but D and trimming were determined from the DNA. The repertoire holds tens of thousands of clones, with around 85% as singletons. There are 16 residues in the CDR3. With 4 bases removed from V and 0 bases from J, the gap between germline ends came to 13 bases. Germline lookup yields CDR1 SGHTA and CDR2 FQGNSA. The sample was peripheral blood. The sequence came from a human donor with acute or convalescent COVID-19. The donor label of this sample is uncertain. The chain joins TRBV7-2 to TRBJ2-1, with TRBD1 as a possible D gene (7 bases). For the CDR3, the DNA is TGTGCCAGCAGCTCCCCCCAGGGGGGCTCCTACAATGAGCAGTTCTTC. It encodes CASSSPQGGSYNEQFF. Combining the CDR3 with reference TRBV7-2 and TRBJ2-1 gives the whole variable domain GAGVSQSPSNKVTEKGKDVELRCDPISGHTALYWYRQSLGQGLEFLIYFQGNSAPDKSGLPSDRFSAERTGGSVSTLTIQRTQQEDSAVYLCASSSPQGGSYNEQFFGPGTRLTVL.